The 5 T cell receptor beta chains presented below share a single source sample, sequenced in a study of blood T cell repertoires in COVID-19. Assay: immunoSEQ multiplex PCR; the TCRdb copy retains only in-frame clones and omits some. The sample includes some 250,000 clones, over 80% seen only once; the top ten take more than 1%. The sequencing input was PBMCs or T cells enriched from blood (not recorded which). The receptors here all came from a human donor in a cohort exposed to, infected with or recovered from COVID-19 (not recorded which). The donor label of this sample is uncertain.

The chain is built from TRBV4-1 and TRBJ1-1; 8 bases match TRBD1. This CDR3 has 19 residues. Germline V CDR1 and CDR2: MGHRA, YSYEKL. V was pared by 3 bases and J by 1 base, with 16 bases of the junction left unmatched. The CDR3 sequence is CASSHPGLTGGIWNTEAFF. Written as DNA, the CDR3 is TGCGCCAGCAGCCATCCCGGCCTAACAGGGGGAATATGGAACACTGAAGCTTTCTTT.

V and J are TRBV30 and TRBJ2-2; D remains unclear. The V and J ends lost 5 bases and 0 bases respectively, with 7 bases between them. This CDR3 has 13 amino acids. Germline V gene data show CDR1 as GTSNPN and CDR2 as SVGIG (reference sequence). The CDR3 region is CAWSRTNTGELFF. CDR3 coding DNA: TGTGCCTGGTCCAGGACGAACACCGGGGAGCTGTTTTTT.

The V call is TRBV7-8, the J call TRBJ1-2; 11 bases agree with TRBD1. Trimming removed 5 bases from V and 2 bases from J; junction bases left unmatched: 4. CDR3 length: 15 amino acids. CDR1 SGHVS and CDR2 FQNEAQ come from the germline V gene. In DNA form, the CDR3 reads TGTGCCAGCAGCGGACAGGGGGCCCCAAACTATGGCTACACCTTC. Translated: CASSGQGAPNYGYTF.

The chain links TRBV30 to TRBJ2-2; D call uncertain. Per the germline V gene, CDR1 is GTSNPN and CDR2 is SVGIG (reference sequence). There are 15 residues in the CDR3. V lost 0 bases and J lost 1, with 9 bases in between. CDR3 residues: CAWSVRVLNTGELFF. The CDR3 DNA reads TGTGCCTGGAGTGTACGGGTCCTGAACACCGGGGAGCTGTTTTTT.

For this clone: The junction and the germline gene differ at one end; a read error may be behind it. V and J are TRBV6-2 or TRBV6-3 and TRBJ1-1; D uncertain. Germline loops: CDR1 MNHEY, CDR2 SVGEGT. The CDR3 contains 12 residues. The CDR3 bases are TGTGCCAGCAGTTCCGGGAACAGTGAAGCTTTCTTT. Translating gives CASSSGNSEAFF.